The next 21 T cell receptor beta chains were all read from a single sample in a study of blood T cells in healthy people across ages. Primed by a sample-barcoded 5' primer and a J-beta primer mix, a second PCR proceeded for about 7 to 12 cycles. MiXCR was run by TCRdb on the 5' RACE reads, yielding one entry per CDR3 protein. The top ten hold around 22% of the sample, which has some 690,000 distinct CDR3 sequences, 22% seen once. Sequencing was performed on blood. Every receptor here comes from a man between 65 and 85 years old in good health.

This clonotype was counted ten times or more. The genes are TRBV7-2 and TRBJ2-2; TRBD1 agrees at 9 bases. The CDR3 spans 15 residues. The trim removed 5 bases at V and 3 bases at J, leaving 4 bases unmatched. Germline V gene lookup returns CDR1 SGHTA and CDR2 FQGNSA. Here the CDR3 reads CASSRRTGDTGELFF. The CDR3 nucleotides are TGTGCCAGCAGCCGACGGACAGGGGACACCGGGGAGCTGTTTTTT.

This clonotype was detected only a few times. The CDR3 coding sequence is TGCAGTGCTAGATCTATCCCTCGAGGGGTAAATCAGCCCCAGCATTTT. This encodes CSARSIPRGVNQPQHF. The V gene is TRBV20-1, the J gene TRBJ1-5, with a tentative D call TRBD1 (5 bases). CDR3 length equals 16 residues. Germline values: CDR1 DFQATT, CDR2 SNEGSKA (reference sequence). The V gene lost 2 bases and the J gene lost 4 bases, with 18 bases spanning the gap.

The chain carries TRBV5-1 and TRBJ2-2; D gene ambiguous. CDR3 length: 13 residues. Trimming stripped 2 bases from V and 3 bases from J, with 5 bases between. The germline V gene encodes CDR1 SGHRS and CDR2 YFSETQ. The CDR3 sequence is CASSFQDTGELFF. The DNA of the CDR3 is TGCGCCAGCAGCTTTCAGGACACCGGGGAGCTGTTTTTT.

This rearrangement joins TRBV12-3 or TRBV12-4 to TRBJ2-2; no firm D call. V gave up 3 bases and J gave up 5 bases, with 7 bases separating them. This CDR3 has 13 residues. The CDR3 loop reads CASSFSRTGELFF. The CDR3 DNA sequence: TGTGCCAGCAGTTTTTCCAGAACCGGGGAGCTGTTTTTT.

The chain has TRBV2 and TRBJ1-5; unclear D gene. Germline V gives CDR1 SNHLY, CDR2 FYNNEI. V shed 4 bases and J shed 6 bases, with 10 bases lying between them. The CDR3 is 13 residues long. The CDR3 nucleotides are TGTGCCAGCAGTGTGGGAATTCCTCAGCCCCAGCATTTT. Residues: CASSVGIPQPQHF. Based on the CDR3 plus reference TRBV2 and TRBJ1-5, the full variable domain is EPEVTQTPSHQVTQMGQEVILRCVPISNHLYFYWYRQILGQKVEFLVSFYNNEISEKSEIFDDQFSVERPDGSNFTLKIRSTKLEDSAMYFCASSVGIPQPQHFGDGTRLSIL.

This clonotype was seen a few times. The chain recombines TRBV7-9 with TRBJ1-4; unclear D gene. The germline V gene encodes CDR1 SEHNR and CDR2 FQNEAQ (reference sequence). With 2 bases removed from V and 3 bases from J, the gap between germline ends came to 13 bases. The CDR3 contains 16 residues. CDR3 region: CASSLFTGSANEKLFF. In nucleotides, the CDR3 is TGTGCCAGCAGCTTATTCACGGGGTCAGCTAATGAAAAACTGTTTTTT.

There are a few counts of this clonotype. This chain links TRBV28 with TRBJ1-3; no definite D call. The CDR3 consists of 18 residues. Germline loops: CDR1 MDHEN, CDR2 SYDVKM. V lost 5 bases and J 0 bases, leaving 20 bases between the germline ends. In nucleotides, the CDR3 is TGTGCCAGCAGTACTCCACTTGGGTTGGTCTACTCTGGAAACACCATATATTTT. Translation gives CASSTPLGLVYSGNTIYF.

This clonotype has at least ten counts. V and J are TRBV12-3 or TRBV12-4 and TRBJ2-1; 11 positions agree with TRBD1. The J segment lost 7 bases and the V segment lost 5 bases, leaving 7 bases of the junction unmatched. This CDR3 region has 15 residues. The CDR3 loop reads CASSPGTGGKNEQFF. The CDR3 coding sequence is TGTGCCAGCAGTCCCGGGACAGGGGGTAAGAATGAGCAGTTCTTC.

The rearrangement joins TRBV10-3 to TRBJ2-5, with a weak D call TRBD1 (5 bases). In germline, CDR1 is ENHRY, CDR2 SYGVKD. The CDR3 sequence is 14 residues long. Between the trimmed V and J ends, which lost 0 bases and 5 bases, there was a span of 10 bases. The CDR3 reads CAISESTDGETQYF. The DNA of the CDR3 is TGTGCCATCAGTGAGTCGACAGATGGGGAGACCCAGTACTTC.

This chain links TRBV12-3 or TRBV12-4 with TRBJ1-1; no firm D call. This CDR3 comprises 13 residues. With 1 base removed from V and 2 bases from J, the gap between germline ends came to 5 bases. CDR3: CASSLVDNTEAFF. The CDR3 bases are TGTGCCAGCAGTTTAGTGGACAACACTGAAGCTTTCTTT.

The J gene is TRBJ2-4, the V gene TRBV12-3 or TRBV12-4, with 9 nucleotides matching TRBD2. V dropped 6 bases and J dropped 3; count of bases not matched to a gene: 3. There are 14 residues in the CDR3. The CDR3 DNA reads as TGTGCCAGCAGCCCAGCGGGAGGCAAAAACATTCAGTACTTC. Translating gives CASSPAGGKNIQYF.

The chain carries TRBV5-1 and TRBJ1-3; 7 bases match TRBD1. CDR1 is SGHRS, CDR2 YFSETQ, per germline. The CDR3 runs to 16 residues. The ends lost 4 bases at V and 2 bases at J; junction bases unmatched: 9. In DNA, the CDR3 is TGCGCCAGCAGCCTTGGGACAGCCCCTCCTGGAAACACCATATATTTT. Encoded protein: CASSLGTAPPGNTIYF.

The chain carries TRBV7-8 and TRBJ2-5; 8 bases agree with TRBD2. Matching the DNA end better, TRBJ2-7 makes the J call doubtful. This CDR3 contains 13 residues. Germline assignment: CDR1 SGHVS and CDR2 FQNEAQ. The CDR3 DNA reads as TGTGCCAGCAGCACCAGCGGGAGCTACGAGCAGTACTTC. The encoded protein is CASSTSGSYEQYF.

The chain combines TRBV6-5 with TRBJ1-2; weak D call: TRBD1 (6 bases). Germline V gene sequence: CDR1 MNHEY, CDR2 SVGAGI. There are 15 residues in the CDR3. Trimming stripped 4 bases from V and 6 bases from J, with 18 bases between. DNA of the CDR3: TGTGCCAGCAGTTTTGGGCAGGGGAAAGGAAATGGCTACACCTTC. This translates into CASSFGQGKGNGYTF.

The gene calls are TRBV20-1 and TRBJ1-2; TRBD1 is a possible D gene (5 bases). The CDR3 runs to 14 residues. Trimming removed 5 bases at V and 4 bases at J, with 17 bases between. CDR1 is DFQATT and CDR2 is SNEGSKA in the germline V gene (reference sequence). CDR3 loop: CSASDRTTSYGYTF. The CDR3 nucleotides are TGCAGTGCTTCTGACAGAACAACCAGCTATGGCTACACCTTC.

The V call is TRBV6-1, the J call TRBJ2-3, with TRBD1 identical over 11 bases. CDR1 and CDR2 (germline): MNHNS, SASEGT. V dropped 5 bases and J dropped 3; count of bases not matched to a gene: 4. The CDR3 consists of 15 residues. The CDR3 DNA sequence: TGTGCCAGCAGTTTCCGGGACAGGGGGACAGATACGCAGTATTTT. Encoded protein: CASSFRDRGTDTQYF.

This rearrangement joins TRBV12-3 or TRBV12-4 to TRBJ2-7; TRBD1 aligns across 9 bases. Germline trimming cut 5 bases from V and 4 bases from J; bases unmatched to any gene: 9. The CDR3 is 15 amino acids. CDR3 sequence: CASSPPKGTGYEQYF. In DNA form, the CDR3 reads TGTGCCAGCAGTCCGCCCAAAGGGACAGGGTACGAGCAGTACTTC.

Remarks on this clonotype: One junction end does not reproduce the germline sequence, and a read error may be involved. In DNA, the CDR3 is TGCGCCAGTAGCCAAGATCGACCGGGACTAGGGCCGCTCACCGGGGAGCTGTTTTTT. Translation: CASSQDRPGLGPLTGELFF. The V gene is TRBV4-1, the J gene TRBJ2-2; 8 nucleotides match TRBD2. The CDR3 totals 19 residues. CDR1 and CDR2 from the germline V gene are MGHRA and YSYEKL.

This clonotype was counted a few times. Here the CDR3 DNA reads TGTGCCAGTAGTACTAGACGCGGCACCAATTCTGTCCAGTACTTC. Encoded protein: CASSTRRGTNSVQYF. The chain uses TRBV19 and TRBJ2-5; D ambiguous. This CDR3 has 15 residues. V lost 4 bases and J lost 10, with 22 bases in between. The germline gives CDR1 LNHDA, CDR2 SQIVND (reference sequence).

This clonotype was seen at least ten times. The rearrangement joins TRBV7-2 to TRBJ2-5, with D possibly TRBD2 on 5 matching bases. V was shortened by 5 bases and J by 4 bases, with 14 bases between the two germline ends. Looked up from germline, CDR1 is SGHTA and CDR2 is FQGNSA. CDR3 length: 14 residues. In DNA form, the CDR3 reads TGTGCCAGCAGCCCCCGGGTGCGGGCAGAGACCCAGTACTTC. Translation gives CASSPRVRAETQYF.

This clonotype was found a few times. The V and J genes are TRBV7-2 and TRBJ2-6; D might be TRBD2 (5 bases). The V end lost 3 bases, the J end lost 2 bases, and 11 bases lay between the germline ends. This CDR3 spans 16 amino acids. Germline CDR1 and CDR2: SGHTA and FQGNSA. The CDR3 here is CASSLRGSAGANVLTF. The DNA for the CDR3 is TGTGCCAGCAGCTTGAGAGGGTCGGCTGGGGCCAACGTCCTGACTTTC.